The 26 T cell receptor beta chains given below trace back to one sample, sequenced in a study of patients and donors after allogeneic stem cell transplantation (dated by TCRdb to about 2020). Receptor libraries were prepared by RT-PCR. Sequenced using a NextSeq 550. TCRdb passed the public sequencing reads through fastp at Q25 and MiXCR, retaining productive beta sequences. Identical CDR3 proteins give one entry, which carries the most common genes and DNA. In all, the sample holds 920,000 or so distinct CDR3 sequences, and roughly 17% of those were seen once. The ten largest clones represent around 6% of the sample. The sequenced sample was blood, either unsorted or a sorted T cell fraction (not recorded which). The receptors were gathered from a human donor who was either an allogeneic HSCT recipient or a stem cell or donor lymphocyte infusion donor (not recorded which). It is not recorded whose cells these are; they may come from a transplant donor.

This clonotype has only a few counts. Compared with germline, one end of the junction differs, possibly owing to a read error. This chain uses TRBV20-1 with TRBJ1-1; D unclear. The germline gives CDR1 DFQATT, CDR2 SNEGSKA (reference sequence). CDR3 length: 17 residues. CDR3 DNA sequence: TGCAGTGTTAGATCCCTCCCAGGTGATAAGGGAAACACTGAAGCTTTCTTT. This translates into CSVRSLPGDKGNTEAFF.

This clonotype was counted a few times. The chain joins TRBV7-9 to TRBJ2-5, with 10 positions matching TRBD2. Germline V CDR1 and CDR2: SEHNR, FQNEAQ (reference sequence). J was trimmed by 5 bases and V by 2 bases; bases with no gene match: 2. The CDR3 has 14 amino acids. The CDR3 nucleotides are TGTGCCAGCAGCTTAACAGCGGGGGGGGAGACCCAGTACTTC. The encoded protein is CASSLTAGGETQYF.

This clonotype was observed a handful of times. The chain uses TRBV20-1 and TRBJ1-6; 9 nucleotides line up with TRBD1. From germline, CDR1 is DFQATT and CDR2 SNEGSKA (reference sequence). Trimming removed 0 bases from V and 9 bases from J; junction bases left unmatched: 12. The CDR3 is 17 amino acids. This chain's CDR3 is CSARDYSGTGSSSPLHF. In nucleotides, the CDR3 is TGCAGTGCTAGAGATTATTCCGGGACAGGGTCGTCTTCACCCCTCCACTTT.

This clonotype showed up many times. The CDR3 protein is CASSAGQGDYEQYF. The CDR3 coding sequence is TGTGCCAGCAGCGCGGGACAGGGGGACTACGAGCAGTACTTC. The rearrangement joins TRBV9 to TRBJ2-7, with 11 bases identical to TRBD1. The junction had 2 bases not matched to a gene; V was cut back by 3 bases and J by 3 bases. This CDR3 region has 14 residues. The germline gives CDR1 SGDLS, CDR2 YYNGEE.

There are a few counts of this clonotype. The junction departs from the called germline gene at one end, perhaps through a read error. The CDR3 nucleotides read TGTGCCAGCAGTTTAGCAACCGGGTACTATGGCTACACCTTC. Protein product: CASSLATGYYGYTF. The chain couples TRBV7-2 to TRBJ1-2; no firm D call. CDR1 SGHTA and CDR2 FQGNSA come from the germline V gene. This CDR3 has 14 residues.

The rearrangement joins TRBV12-3 or TRBV12-4 to TRBJ2-1; 7 nucleotides line up with TRBD2. The CDR3 consists of 15 residues. The V gene end was trimmed by 3 bases and the J gene end by 2 bases; junction bases not matched to a gene: 4. In DNA form, the CDR3 reads TGTGCCAGCAGTTTCTCTAGCGGACCCTACAATGAGCAGTTCTTC. Translating it yields CASSFSSGPYNEQFF.

This clonotype occurred many times. The rearrangement uses TRBV12-3 or TRBV12-4 and TRBJ2-7; tentatively, D is TRBD2 (5 bases). Trimming left V 6 bases short and J 7 bases short, with 13 bases between. The CDR3 runs to 12 residues. CDR3 bases: TGTGCCAGCAGCTTACGGGGATTAGAGCAGTACTTC. Protein sequence: CASSLRGLEQYF.

This clonotype has a handful of counts. V and J are TRBV24-1 and TRBJ1-5; a weak D match, TRBD1 (5 bases). V lost 6 bases, J lost 4 bases, and 12 bases lay in between. Germline-derived CDR1 and CDR2 are KGHDR and SFDVKD. The CDR3 contains 14 residues. The chain's CDR3 is CATSPGGDNQPQHF. The CDR3 bases are TGTGCCACCAGTCCTGGGGGGGATAATCAGCCCCAGCATTTT.

This clonotype has ten or more counts. The rearrangement links TRBV20-1 to TRBJ1-6, with D possibly TRBD1 on 5 matching bases. V dropped 2 bases and J dropped 11 bases, with 19 bases sitting between them. The CDR3 loop spans 15 amino acids. The germline CDR1 and CDR2 sequences are DFQATT and SNEGSKA (reference sequence). CDR3 bases: TGCAGTGCTAGAAGTACCGGGACCGGCTCGACACCCCTCCACTTT. Protein: CSARSTGTGSTPLHF.

The J gene is TRBJ2-2, the V gene TRBV7-9; D may be TRBD1 (6 bases). V was clipped by 5 bases and J by 6 bases, with 10 bases between them. In germline, CDR1 is SEHNR, CDR2 FQNEAQ (reference sequence). The CDR3 has 13 amino acids. CDR3 DNA sequence: TGTGCCAGCAGCCCGGGGACACCCGGGGAGCTGTTTTTT. This codes for CASSPGTPGELFF.

The V and J genes are TRBV25-1 and TRBJ2-7; D might be TRBD2 (5 bases). Trimming took off 11 bases at V and 6 bases at J, with 20 bases between the two ends. The CDR3 length is 13 residues. The germline V gene encodes CDR1 MGHDK and CDR2 SYGVNS. The CDR3 loop reads CAAGSGGVGEQYF. As DNA, the CDR3 is TGTGCCGCAGGCAGCGGTGGGGTCGGCGAGCAGTACTTC.

This clonotype has just a few counts. The V and J genes are TRBV20-1 and TRBJ2-7, with 8 nucleotides matching TRBD1. The CDR3 sequence is 14 residues long. Germline V gives CDR1 DFQATT, CDR2 SNEGSKA (reference sequence). V trimming: 0 bases; J trimming: 7 bases; junction bases outside the gene matches: 8. Written as DNA, the CDR3 is TGCAGTGCTAGAGAAGAGACAGGGGTGGGGGAGCAGTACTTC. Translated: CSAREETGVGEQYF.

The V gene is TRBV7-2, the J gene TRBJ2-7, with unresolved D. Germline loops: CDR1 SGHTA, CDR2 FQGNSA. Trimming removed 1 base from V and 2 bases from J, with 9 bases in between. CDR3 length: 14 amino acids. The CDR3: CASSLDLGTYEQYF. DNA of the CDR3: TGTGCCAGCAGCTTAGACCTAGGAACCTACGAGCAGTACTTC.

The chain is built from TRBV25-1 and TRBJ1-1; TRBD1 matches at 8 bases. This CDR3 region has 15 residues. Per germline, CDR1 MGHDK and CDR2 SYGVNS. The V and J ends lost 1 base and 4 bases, in that order; junction bases with no gene match: 5. The CDR3 loop reads CASSELDREVTEAFF. CDR3 bases: TGTGCCAGCAGTGAATTGGACAGGGAGGTCACTGAAGCTTTCTTT.

This clonotype has at least ten counts. CDR3 protein: CASSPGRGVTEAFF. The CDR3 region has the DNA TGTGCCAGCAGTCCTGGGAGGGGGGTCACTGAAGCTTTCTTT. The rearrangement uses TRBV4-2 and TRBJ1-1, with D perhaps matching TRBD1 (6 bases). CDR1 is LGHNA, CDR2 YNFKEQ, per germline. The ends were cut back, 6 bases at V and 4 bases at J, with 15 bases in the middle. The CDR3 is 14 amino acids.

This chain uses TRBV20-1 with TRBJ2-3, with 9 bases lining up with TRBD2. Germline values: CDR1 DFQATT, CDR2 SNEGSKA (reference sequence). The CDR3 sequence is 15 residues long. CDR3 DNA: TGCAGCGGGAGTGTGCGGGAGGGCAGCACAGATACGCAGTATTTT. It specifies CSGSVREGSTDTQYF.

This clonotype was seen only a few times. V and J are TRBV5-5 and TRBJ2-3; D unclear. Germline CDR1 is SGHKS and CDR2 is YYEKEE (reference sequence). V dropped 1 base and J dropped 2 bases, with 8 bases sitting between them. This CDR3 has 14 residues. The CDR3 protein is CASSLRVLTDTQYF. The CDR3 region has the DNA TGTGCCAGCAGCTTGCGGGTTCTCACAGATACGCAGTATTTT. The whole variable domain, remainder taken from reference TRBV5-5 and TRBJ2-3, is DAGVTQSPTHLIKTRGQQVTLRCSPISGHKSVSWYQQVLGQGPQFIFQYYEKEERGRGNFPDRFSARQFPNYSSELNVNALLLGDSALYLCASSLRVLTDTQYFGPGTRLTVL.

This clonotype was seen a handful of times. The chain recombines TRBV27 with TRBJ2-5, with D possibly TRBD2 on 6 matching bases. The CDR3 consists of 15 residues. The V gene's germline CDR1 is MNHEY and CDR2 SMNVEV (reference sequence). Deletions cut 7 bases from V and 1 base from J, with 16 bases between. The CDR3 spells CASIPGRGIQETQYF. In DNA form, the CDR3 reads TGTGCCAGCATCCCGGGGCGGGGCATCCAAGAGACCCAGTACTTC.

The CDR3 loop is CASSEASGGTNTGELFF. The CDR3 DNA reads TGTGCCAGCAGTGAAGCGTCAGGGGGGACGAACACCGGGGAGCTGTTTTTT. The chain carries TRBV6-1 and TRBJ2-2; D is possibly TRBD1 (7 bases). Germline CDR1 reads MNHNS; CDR2 reads SASEGT. Trimming cost V 0 bases and J 0 bases, with 11 bases left between them. This CDR3 comprises 17 residues.

This clonotype was counted between two and nine times. This chain joins TRBV28 and TRBJ1-1; tentative D call: TRBD1 (5 bases). This CDR3 comprises 17 residues. The germline V gene encodes CDR1 MDHEN and CDR2 SYDVKM. V was cut by 2 bases and J by 0 bases, with 16 bases left in between. CDR3 protein: CASSLGGTVNMNTEAFF. The CDR3 DNA reads TGTGCCAGCAGTTTAGGTGGGACGGTCAACATGAACACTGAAGCTTTCTTT. The full variable domain, its missing parts supplied by reference TRBV28 and TRBJ1-1, is DVKVTQSSRYLVKRTGEKVFLECVQDMDHENMFWYRQDPGLGLRLIYFSYDVKMKEKGDIPEGYSVSREKKERFSLILESASTNQTSMYLCASSLGGTVNMNTEAFFGQGTRLTVV.

This clonotype was seen a few times. V and J are TRBV7-8 and TRBJ2-2, with D unclear. The CDR3 extends over 15 amino acids. Germline V gene data show CDR1 as SGHVS and CDR2 as FQNEAQ. Trimming stripped 2 bases from V and 7 bases from J, with 14 bases between. The CDR3 sequence is CASSLRVGVGGELFF. CDR3 in DNA: TGTGCCAGCAGCTTACGGGTTGGCGTGGGCGGGGAGCTGTTTTTT.

CDR3 nucleotide sequence: TGTGCCAGCTCCACGGGCACAGGGATTAATGAGCAGTTCTTC. Translation: CASSTGTGINEQFF. The chain couples TRBV21-1 to TRBJ2-1; the table's TRBD1 call for D was not verified on the DNA. TRBV21-1 is labeled a pseudogene. The length of the CDR3 is 14 residues.

The J gene is TRBJ2-1, the V gene TRBV9; D not certain. CDR1 is SGDLS, CDR2 YYNGEE, per germline. V lost 2 bases, J lost 5 bases, and 8 bases lay in between. This CDR3 comprises 13 residues. CDR3 residues: CASSVNSNNEQFF. The CDR3 DNA reads as TGTGCCAGCAGCGTGAACAGTAACAATGAGCAGTTCTTC.

This clonotype was counted many times. The chain couples TRBV10-3 to TRBJ1-2, with 9 bases that match TRBD1. Germline V lookup: CDR1 ENHRY, CDR2 SYGVKD. Losses at the gene ends were 2 bases for V and 8 bases for J; bases not matched to a gene: 12. The CDR3 consists of 16 residues. CDR3 sequence: CAISEPTPGTGQGYTF. The CDR3 nucleotides are TGTGCCATCAGTGAGCCCACTCCCGGGACAGGGCAGGGCTACACCTTC.

This clonotype turned up a few times. V and J are TRBV6-5 and TRBJ2-1, with 11 nucleotides matching TRBD2. Germline V gives CDR1 MNHEY, CDR2 SVGAGI. The length of the CDR3 is 18 residues. V shed 0 bases, J shed 7 bases, and the junction held 11 bases outside the gene matches. CDR3 residues: CASSYSPPSGGSGNEQFF. The CDR3 nucleotides read TGTGCCAGCAGTTACTCGCCCCCTAGCGGGGGGTCGGGGAATGAGCAGTTCTTC.

This clonotype was counted between two and nine times. The chain carries TRBV18 and TRBJ1-1, with TRBD1 as a possible D gene (6 bases). Germline CDR1 and CDR2: KGHSH and LQKENI. The germline V and J ends were trimmed by 10 bases and 0 bases, with 18 bases remaining between them. This CDR3 is built from 15 residues. The CDR3 sequence is CATRPLDSMNTEAFF. DNA of the CDR3: TGTGCCACCCGACCGTTGGACAGCATGAACACTGAAGCTTTCTTT.